This T cell receptor beta chain was obtained from a study of shared clonotypes between healthy human individuals. Broader study findings: Enrolling few donors narrowed the genetic and exposure-history diversity that was represented. Among the subsets, naive ones generally showed larger estimated richness than memory ones.

The naive CD8 subset, CD45RO-negative cells positively selected for CCR7, excluded terminally differentiated effector memory CD45RA+ cells. TCRdb keeps only in-frame clones here, not all; method: immunoSEQ multiplex PCR. The sample holds millions of clones; over 85% are singletons and the top ten take roughly 1.1%. This clone came up once. Its specificity is unknown. The CDR3 contains 16 residues. The V gene end was trimmed by 4 bases and the J gene end by 3 bases; junction bases not matched to a gene: 10. CDR1 and CDR2 (germline): SGHDT, YYEEEE. The source material was naive CD8+ T cells sorted from blood. This sequence joins TRBV5-6 and TRBJ2-7; TRBD1 matches at 10 bases. The receptor was derived from a young man in good health. CDR3 coding DNA: TGTGCCAGCAGCCCAGAGACAGGGGGCGCCCACTACGAGCAGTACTTC. This encodes CASSPETGGAHYEQYF. Using reference TRBV5-6 and TRBJ2-7 for the parts outside the CDR3, the full variable domain is DAGVTQSPTHLIKTRGQQVTLRCSPKSGHDTVSWYQQALGQGPQFIFQYYEEEERQRGNFPDRFSGHQFPNYSSELNVNALLLGDSALYLCASSPETGGAHYEQYFGPGTRLTVT.